The entry that follows covers one T cell receptor (beta chain) sequence. Its antigen is unknown. These data originate in a study of cytomegalovirus exposure and HLA in healthy donors. The study's findings and limits: CMV antigen specificity of a few CMV-associated chains was confirmed in vitro.

Trimming took 4 bases from V and 7 from J; bases not matched to a gene: 22. CDR3 size: 20 residues. Germline V gene data show CDR1 as SGHNT and CDR2 as YYREEE (reference sequence). A multiplex PCR was run with 60 Vbeta primers and 13 Jbeta primers. The data were produced by immunoSEQ multiplex PCR, yet TCRdb's version contains in-frame clones alone and is incomplete. The data hold 150,000 to 200,000 clones, with about three quarters observed a single time. The chain couples TRBV5-4 to TRBJ2-1; 11 nucleotides line up with TRBD2. Material for sequencing was PBMCs. The receptor's source is a woman in her thirties or forties in good health and CMV-seronegative. In DNA form, the CDR3 reads TGTGCCAGCAGCCCTCGGATAGCGGGGGGGCTGGGTTCCCGTAAAAATGAGCAGTTCTTC. Protein sequence: CASSPRIAGGLGSRKNEQFF.